A selection of T cell receptor beta chains follows, all from one sample in a study of blood T cells in healthy people across ages. TCRdb independently ran MiXCR on the 5' RACE reads; one entry per CDR3 protein. The repertoire includes just under 900,000 distinct CDR3 sequences, more than 25% of them detected once, and approximately 15% sits in the top ten. Sequencing was carried out using blood. These receptors were taken from a woman older than 75 in good health. Both conserved end residues are part of each CDR3. Fields, in order: clone size, J gene, D gene, V gene, CDR3 protein, CDR3 DNA. D genes are given only for firm matches. The listing skips clone size in some rows; elsewhere it reads once, few, many or a size class.

clone size: NA
J gene: TRBJ1-5
D gene: NA
V gene: TRBV24-1
CDR3 protein: CDTSDSHSNQPQHF
CDR3 DNA: TGTGACACCAGTGATTCCCATAGCAATCAGCCCCAGCATTTT

clone size: many
J gene: TRBJ1-5
D gene: NA
V gene: TRBV3-1
CDR3 protein: CASSQDAGNQPQHF
CDR3 DNA: TGCGCCAGCAGCCAAGATGCGGGGAATCAGCCCCAGCATTTT

clone size: NA
J gene: TRBJ1-1
D gene: TRBD1
V gene: TRBV3-1
CDR3 protein: CASSPINRGSTEAFF
CDR3 DNA: TGTGCCAGCAGTCCAATCAACAGGGGAAGCACTGAAGCTTTCTTT

clone size: few
J gene: TRBJ1-2
D gene: TRBD1
V gene: TRBV9
CDR3 protein: CASSPQTGISYGYTF
CDR3 DNA: TGTGCCAGCAGCCCTCAGACAGGGATAAGCTATGGCTACACCTTC

clone size: NA
J gene: TRBJ2-5
D gene: NA
V gene: TRBV19
CDR3 protein: CASSGGALDQETQYF
CDR3 DNA: TGTGCCAGTAGTGGTGGGGCTCTTGACCAAGAGACCCAGTACTTC

clone size: NA
J gene: TRBJ1-6
D gene: TRBD1
V gene: TRBV20-1
CDR3 protein: CSASTRGQTNSPLHF
CDR3 DNA: TGCAGTGCTAGTACCCGGGGACAGACTAATTCACCCCTCCACTTT

clone size: NA
J gene: TRBJ2-3
D gene: NA
V gene: TRBV7-6
CDR3 protein: CASSLGLLLTDTQYF
CDR3 DNA: TGTGCCAGCAGCTTGGGGCTCCTCCTCACAGATACGCAGTATTTT

clone size: few
J gene: TRBJ2-2
D gene: TRBD1
V gene: TRBV11-3
CDR3 protein: CASSLVWGQGNTGELFF
CDR3 DNA: TGTGCCAGCAGCTTAGTATGGGGACAGGGGAACACCGGGGAGCTGTTTTTT

clone size: NA
J gene: TRBJ1-1
D gene: NA
V gene: TRBV7-9
CDR3 protein: CASLPAGERMNTEAFF
CDR3 DNA: TGTGCCAGCTTGCCAGCGGGGGAGCGGATGAACACTGAAGCTTTCTTT

clone size: many
J gene: TRBJ2-6
D gene: NA
V gene: TRBV6-5
CDR3 protein: CASSYSDRSGANVLTF
CDR3 DNA: TGTGCCAGCAGTTACTCGGACAGATCTGGGGCCAACGTCCTGACTTTC

clone size: NA
J gene: TRBJ2-4
D gene: NA
V gene: TRBV19
CDR3 protein: CASSAGGQNIQYF
CDR3 DNA: TGTGCCAGTAGTGCCGGGGGGCAAAACATTCAGTACTTC